A single sample gave rise to the 4 T cell receptor beta chains below, sequenced in a study of Ad26.COV2.S vaccination and SARS-CoV-2 variants. Clones were sequenced by immunoSEQ multiplex PCR, and TCRdb holds only the in-frame ones, with some missing. The table has over 450,000 clones, 80% to 90% seen once. Treatment of the sample: roughly 19 received Ad26.COV2.S at low or high dose, single or two shots; about 5 received placebo; per-sample allocation not given. Collection of samples fell on day 63 after the first vaccine or placebo injection. Here the sequenced sample was peripheral blood, taken in a trial of Ad26.COV2.S vaccine versus placebo. These receptors came from a person aged 18-65 years who received the Ad26.COV2.S COVID-19 vaccine or a placebo.

The chain uses TRBV27 and TRBJ1-2; 7 nucleotides align to TRBD1. Germline values: CDR1 MNHEY, CDR2 SMNVEV (reference sequence). With V trimmed by 2 bases and J by 8 bases, 5 bases remained unmatched. The CDR3 sequence is 13 residues long. In nucleotides, the CDR3 is TGTGCCAGCAGTTTAGGGGGACAGACGGGCTACACCTTC. It encodes CASSLGGQTGYTF.

The CDR3 nucleotides read TGTGCCAGCAGTTACTCGGGGAGAGCGGGGCAGCCCCAGCATTTT. Its translation: CASSYSGRAGQPQHF. The chain joins TRBV6-5 to TRBJ1-5; D is unclear. The germline gives CDR1 MNHEY, CDR2 SVGAGI. CDR3 length: 15 amino acids. V was cut by 0 bases and J by 7 bases, with 13 bases left in between.

J is TRBJ2-7 and V is TRBV9; possible D gene TRBD2, 5 bases. V gave up 0 bases and J gave up 2 bases, with 18 bases separating them. Germline V gives CDR1 SGDLS, CDR2 YYNGEE. CDR3 length equals 17 residues. As DNA, the CDR3 is TGTGCCAGCAGCGTAGCCGGTTGGTCGGGAACTCCCTACGAGCAGTACTTC. It encodes CASSVAGWSGTPYEQYF.

This rearrangement joins TRBV7-8 to TRBJ1-2; D gene unclear. V gave up 1 base and J gave up 6 bases, with 9 bases separating them. From germline, CDR1 is SGHVS and CDR2 FQNEAQ. This CDR3 comprises 13 residues. The CDR3 loop is CASSLGRSDGYTF. CDR3 sequence (DNA): TGTGCCAGCAGCTTAGGCAGGTCGGATGGCTACACCTTC. Full variable domain (outside the CDR3, taken from reference TRBV7-8 and TRBJ1-2): GAGVSQSPRYKVAKRGQDVALRCDPISGHVSLFWYQQALGQGPEFLTYFQNEAQLDKSGLPSDRFFAERPEGSVSTLKIQRTQQEDSAVYLCASSLGRSDGYTFGSGTRLTVV.